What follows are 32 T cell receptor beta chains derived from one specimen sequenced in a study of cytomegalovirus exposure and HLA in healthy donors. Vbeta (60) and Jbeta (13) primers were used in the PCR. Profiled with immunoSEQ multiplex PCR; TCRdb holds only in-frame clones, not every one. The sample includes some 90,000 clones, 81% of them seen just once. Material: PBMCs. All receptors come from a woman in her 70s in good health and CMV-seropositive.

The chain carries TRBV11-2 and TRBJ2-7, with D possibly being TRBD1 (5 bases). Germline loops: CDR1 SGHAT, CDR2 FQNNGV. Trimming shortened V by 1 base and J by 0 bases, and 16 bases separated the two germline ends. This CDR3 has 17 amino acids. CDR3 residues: CASSLVHRGHLSYEQYF. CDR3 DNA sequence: TGTGCCAGCAGCTTAGTTCATCGAGGACATCTCTCCTACGAGCAGTACTTC.

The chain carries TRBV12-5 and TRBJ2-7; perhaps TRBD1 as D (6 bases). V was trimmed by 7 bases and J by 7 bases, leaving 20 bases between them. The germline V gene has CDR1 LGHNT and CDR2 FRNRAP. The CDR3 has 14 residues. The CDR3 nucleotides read TGTGCTAGTGAGGGTACAGGGAATGGGCGGGAGCAGTACTTC. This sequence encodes CASEGTGNGREQYF.

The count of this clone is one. The CDR3, as DNA: TGTGCCTGGAGGGGGGCCGGGGTTCATCAGCCCCAGCATTTT. Translating gives CAWRGAGVHQPQHF. The V and J genes are TRBV30 and TRBJ1-5, with D perhaps TRBD1 (6 bases). Trimming stripped 3 bases from V and 5 bases from J, with 14 bases between. In germline, CDR1 is GTSNPN, CDR2 SVGIG (reference sequence). This CDR3 has 14 amino acids. The full variable domain, its missing parts supplied by reference TRBV30 and TRBJ1-5, is SQTIHQWPATLVQPVGSPLSLECTVEGTSNPNLYWYRQAAGRGLQLLFYSVGIGQISSEVPQNLSASRPQDRQFILSSKKLLLSDSGFYLCAWRGAGVHQPQHFGDGTRLSIL.

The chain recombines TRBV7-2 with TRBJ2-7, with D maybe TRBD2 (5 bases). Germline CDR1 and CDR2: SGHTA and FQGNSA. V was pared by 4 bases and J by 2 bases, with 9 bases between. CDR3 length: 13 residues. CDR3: CASSSPGTYEQYF. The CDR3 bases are TGTGCCAGCAGCTCCCCGGGAACCTACGAGCAGTACTTC. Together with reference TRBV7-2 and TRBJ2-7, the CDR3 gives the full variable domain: GAGVSQSPSNKVTEKGKDVELRCDPISGHTALYWYRQSLGQGLEFLIYFQGNSAPDKSGLPSDRFSAERTGGSVSTLTIQRTQQEDSAVYLCASSSPGTYEQYFGPGTRLTVT.

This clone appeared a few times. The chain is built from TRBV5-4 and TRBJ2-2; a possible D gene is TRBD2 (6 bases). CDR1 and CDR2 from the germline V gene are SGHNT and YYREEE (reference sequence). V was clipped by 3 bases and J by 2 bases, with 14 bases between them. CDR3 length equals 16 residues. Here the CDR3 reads CASSSWVSGNTGELFF. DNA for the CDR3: TGTGCCAGCAGCTCCTGGGTTAGCGGAAACACCGGGGAGCTGTTTTTT. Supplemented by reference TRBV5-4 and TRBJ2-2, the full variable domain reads ETGVTQSPTHLIKTRGQQVTLRCSSQSGHNTVSWYQQALGQGPQFIFQYYREEENGRGNFPPRFSGLQFPNYSSELNVNALELDDSALYLCASSSWVSGNTGELFFGEGSRLTVL.

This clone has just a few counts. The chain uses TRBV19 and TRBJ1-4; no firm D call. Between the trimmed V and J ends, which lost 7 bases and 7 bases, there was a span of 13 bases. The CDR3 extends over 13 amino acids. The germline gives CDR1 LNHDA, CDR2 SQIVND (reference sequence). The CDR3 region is CASTERRSEKLFF. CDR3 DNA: TGTGCCAGTACCGAAAGGAGGAGTGAAAAACTGTTTTTT.

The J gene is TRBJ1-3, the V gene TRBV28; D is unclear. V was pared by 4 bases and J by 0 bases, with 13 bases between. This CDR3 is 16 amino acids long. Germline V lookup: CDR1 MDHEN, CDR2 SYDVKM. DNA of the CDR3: TGTGCCAGCAGTTCCCCCGGGGAGCGCTCTGGAAACACCATATATTTT. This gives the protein CASSSPGERSGNTIYF. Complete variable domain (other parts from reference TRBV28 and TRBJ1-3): DVKVTQSSRYLVKRTGEKVFLECVQDMDHENMFWYRQDPGLGLRLIYFSYDVKMKEKGDIPEGYSVSREKKERFSLILESASTNQTSMYLCASSSPGERSGNTIYFGEGSWLTVV.

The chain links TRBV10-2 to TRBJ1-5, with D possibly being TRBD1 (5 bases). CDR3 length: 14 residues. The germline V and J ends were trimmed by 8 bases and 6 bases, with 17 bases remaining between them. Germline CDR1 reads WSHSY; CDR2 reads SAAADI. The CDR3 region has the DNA TGCGCCAGCGGGGAGGTGGGGGAAGGTCAGCCCCAGCATTTT. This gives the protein CASGEVGEGQPQHF.

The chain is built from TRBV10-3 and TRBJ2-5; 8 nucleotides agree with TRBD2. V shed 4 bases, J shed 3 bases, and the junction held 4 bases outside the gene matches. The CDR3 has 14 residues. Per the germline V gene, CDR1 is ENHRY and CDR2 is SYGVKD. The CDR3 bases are TGTGCCATCAGTGTAGTAGCGGGAAAAGAGACCCAGTACTTC. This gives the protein CAISVVAGKETQYF.

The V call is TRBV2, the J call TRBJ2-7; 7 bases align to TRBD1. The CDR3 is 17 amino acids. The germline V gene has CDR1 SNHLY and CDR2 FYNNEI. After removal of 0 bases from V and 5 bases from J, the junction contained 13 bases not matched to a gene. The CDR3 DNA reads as TGTGCCAGCAGTGAAGCGGGGACGGGCAGGGGGAGAGACGAGCAGTACTTC. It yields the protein CASSEAGTGRGRDEQYF.

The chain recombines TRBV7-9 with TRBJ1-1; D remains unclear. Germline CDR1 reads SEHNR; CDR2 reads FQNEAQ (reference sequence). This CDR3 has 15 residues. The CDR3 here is CSTANEGLSNTEAFF. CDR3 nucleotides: TGTTCCACAGCAAACGAGGGCCTCTCGAACACTGAAGCTTTCTTT. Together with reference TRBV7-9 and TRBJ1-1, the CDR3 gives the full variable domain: DTGVSQNPRHKITKRGQNVTFRCDPISEHNRLYWYRQTLGQGPEFLTYFQNEAQLEKSRLLSDRFSAERPKGSFSTLEIQRTEQGDSAMYLCSTANEGLSNTEAFFGQGTRLTVV.

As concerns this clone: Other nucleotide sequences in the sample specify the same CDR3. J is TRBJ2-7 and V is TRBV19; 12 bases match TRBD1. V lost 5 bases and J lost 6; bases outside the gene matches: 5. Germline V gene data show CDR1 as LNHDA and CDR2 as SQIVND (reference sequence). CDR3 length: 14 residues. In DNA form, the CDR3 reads TGTGCCAGTAGTCCGGGACAGGGGGCTGGCGAGCAGTACTTC. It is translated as CASSPGQGAGEQYF.

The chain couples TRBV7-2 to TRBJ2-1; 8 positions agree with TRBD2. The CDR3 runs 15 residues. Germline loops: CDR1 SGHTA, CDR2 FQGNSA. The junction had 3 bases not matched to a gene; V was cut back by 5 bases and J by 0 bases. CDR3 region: CASSLSGTSYNEQFF. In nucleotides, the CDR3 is TGTGCCAGCAGCCTTAGCGGGACCTCCTACAATGAGCAGTTCTTC.

In DNA form, the CDR3 reads TGCGCCAGCAGCCAAGATGAGGGCTCAATCTCAAGAGCCCAGCATTTT. Encoded protein: CASSQDEGSISRAQHF. The J gene is TRBJ1-5, the V gene TRBV4-1; no reliable D call. Germline V CDR1 and CDR2: MGHRA, YSYEKL. The CDR3 sequence is 16 residues long. Trimming shortened V by 0 bases and J by 11 bases, and 20 bases separated the two germline ends.

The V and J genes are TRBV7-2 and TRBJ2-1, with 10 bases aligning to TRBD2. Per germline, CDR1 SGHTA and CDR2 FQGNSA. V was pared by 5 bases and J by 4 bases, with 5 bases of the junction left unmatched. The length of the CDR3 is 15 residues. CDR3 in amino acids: CASSIGLADYNEQFF. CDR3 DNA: TGTGCCAGCAGCATCGGACTAGCGGATTACAATGAGCAGTTCTTC.

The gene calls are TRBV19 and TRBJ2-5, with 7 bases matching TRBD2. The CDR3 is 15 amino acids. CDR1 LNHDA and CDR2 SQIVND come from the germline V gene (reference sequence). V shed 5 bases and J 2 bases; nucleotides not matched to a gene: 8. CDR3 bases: TGTGCCAGTAGTCCCCAGTCTAGCGGACAAGAGACCCAGTACTTC. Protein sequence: CASSPQSSGQETQYF.

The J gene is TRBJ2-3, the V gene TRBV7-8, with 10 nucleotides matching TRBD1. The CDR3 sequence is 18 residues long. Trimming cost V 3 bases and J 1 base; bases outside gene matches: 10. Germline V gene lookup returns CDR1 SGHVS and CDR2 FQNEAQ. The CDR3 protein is CASSLKLYGTGGTDTQYF. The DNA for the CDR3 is TGTGCCAGCAGCTTGAAGTTATATGGGACAGGGGGCACAGATACGCAGTATTTT.

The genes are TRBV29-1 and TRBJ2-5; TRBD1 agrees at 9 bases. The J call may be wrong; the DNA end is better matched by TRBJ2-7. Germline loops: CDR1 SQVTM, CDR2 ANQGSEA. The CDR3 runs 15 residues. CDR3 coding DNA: TGCAGCGTTGCTACCGGGACAGGGTTATCCTACGAGCAGTACTTC. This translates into CSVATGTGLSYEQYF.

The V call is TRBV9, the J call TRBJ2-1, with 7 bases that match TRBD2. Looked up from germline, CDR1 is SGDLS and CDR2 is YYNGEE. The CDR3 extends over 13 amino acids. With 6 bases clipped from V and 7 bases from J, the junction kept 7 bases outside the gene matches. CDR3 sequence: CASTASAGNEQFF. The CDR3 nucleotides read TGTGCCAGCACTGCTTCAGCGGGGAATGAGCAGTTCTTC.

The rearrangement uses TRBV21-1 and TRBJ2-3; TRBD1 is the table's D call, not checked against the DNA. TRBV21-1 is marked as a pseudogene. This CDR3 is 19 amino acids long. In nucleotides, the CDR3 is TGTGCCAGCACCGTTTGGAGGGCAGGGGGCCTGGTTAGCACAGATACGCAGTATTTT. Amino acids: CASTVWRAGGLVSTDTQYF.

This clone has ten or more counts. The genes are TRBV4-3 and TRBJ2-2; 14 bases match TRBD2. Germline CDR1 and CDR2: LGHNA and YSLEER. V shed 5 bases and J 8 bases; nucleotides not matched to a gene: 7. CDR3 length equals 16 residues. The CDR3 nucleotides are TGCGCCAGCAGCTCGACTAGCGGGAGGGCCCTAGGGGAGCTGTTTTTT. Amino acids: CASSSTSGRALGELFF.

CDR3 DNA: TGTGCCAGCAGCCAAACTGGGACAACCGGACGCGAGCAGTACTTC. This codes for CASSQTGTTGREQYF. The chain joins TRBV6-6 to TRBJ2-7; possible D gene TRBD1, 6 bases. Germline V CDR1 and CDR2: MNHNY, SVGAGI (reference sequence). Trimming stripped 6 bases from V and 6 bases from J, with 21 bases between. This CDR3 has 15 amino acids.

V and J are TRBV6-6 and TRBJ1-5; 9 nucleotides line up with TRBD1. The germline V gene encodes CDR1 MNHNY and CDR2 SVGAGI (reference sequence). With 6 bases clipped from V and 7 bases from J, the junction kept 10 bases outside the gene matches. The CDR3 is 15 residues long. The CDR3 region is CASSPPGQGSQPQHF. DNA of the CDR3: TGTGCCAGCAGCCCACCGGGACAGGGAAGCCAGCCCCAGCATTTT.

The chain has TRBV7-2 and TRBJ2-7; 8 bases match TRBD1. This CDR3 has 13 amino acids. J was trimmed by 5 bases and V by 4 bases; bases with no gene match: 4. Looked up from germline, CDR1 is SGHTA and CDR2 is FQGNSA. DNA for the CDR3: TGTGCCAGCAGCTCACGGACAGGGAACGAGCAGTACTTC. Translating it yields CASSSRTGNEQYF.

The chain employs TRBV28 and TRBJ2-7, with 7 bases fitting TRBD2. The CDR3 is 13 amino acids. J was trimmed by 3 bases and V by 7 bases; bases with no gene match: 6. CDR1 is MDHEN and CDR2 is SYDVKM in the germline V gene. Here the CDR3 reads CASKGKRGYEQYF. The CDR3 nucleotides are TGTGCCAGCAAGGGTAAGCGGGGCTACGAGCAGTACTTC.

The CDR3, as DNA: TGTGCCAGCAGCGCACCATGGGACAGGGGCTCCCCTCCCCTCAATCAGCCCCAGCATTTT. Protein sequence: CASSAPWDRGSPPLNQPQHF. This chain links TRBV9 with TRBJ1-5; 10 bases map to TRBD1. The trim removed 3 bases at V and 3 bases at J, leaving 18 bases unmatched. The CDR3 is 20 amino acids. Germline loops: CDR1 SGDLS, CDR2 YYNGEE.

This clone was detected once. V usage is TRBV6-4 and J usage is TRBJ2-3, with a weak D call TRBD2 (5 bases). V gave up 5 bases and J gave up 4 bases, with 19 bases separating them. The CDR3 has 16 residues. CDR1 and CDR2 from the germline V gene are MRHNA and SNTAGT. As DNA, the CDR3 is TGTGCCAGCAGTCTTCAGAGGGAGTTCCCCCCAGATACGCAGTATTTT. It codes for CASSLQREFPPDTQYF.

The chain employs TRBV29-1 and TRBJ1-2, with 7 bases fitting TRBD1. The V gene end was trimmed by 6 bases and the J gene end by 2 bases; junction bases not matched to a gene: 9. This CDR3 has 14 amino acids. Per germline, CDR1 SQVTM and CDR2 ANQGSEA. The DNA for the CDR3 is TGCAGCGTGGACCCTTTGACAGGGAACTATGGCTACACCTTC. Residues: CSVDPLTGNYGYTF.

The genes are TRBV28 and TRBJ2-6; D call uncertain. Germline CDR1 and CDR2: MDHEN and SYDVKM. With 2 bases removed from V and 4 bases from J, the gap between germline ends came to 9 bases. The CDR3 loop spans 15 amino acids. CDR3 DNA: TGTGCCAGCAGTTTAGATGGGCTAGGGGCCAACGTCCTGACTTTC. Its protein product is CASSLDGLGANVLTF. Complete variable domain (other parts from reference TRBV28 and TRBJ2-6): DVKVTQSSRYLVKRTGEKVFLECVQDMDHENMFWYRQDPGLGLRLIYFSYDVKMKEKGDIPEGYSVSREKKERFSLILESASTNQTSMYLCASSLDGLGANVLTFGAGSRLTVL.

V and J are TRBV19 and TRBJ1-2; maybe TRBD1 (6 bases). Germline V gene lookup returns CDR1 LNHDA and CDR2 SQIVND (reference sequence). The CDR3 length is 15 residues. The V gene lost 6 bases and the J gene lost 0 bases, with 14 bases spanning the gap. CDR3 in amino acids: CASRHAGGPNYGYTF. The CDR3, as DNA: TGTGCCAGTAGGCACGCGGGGGGGCCTAACTATGGCTACACCTTC.

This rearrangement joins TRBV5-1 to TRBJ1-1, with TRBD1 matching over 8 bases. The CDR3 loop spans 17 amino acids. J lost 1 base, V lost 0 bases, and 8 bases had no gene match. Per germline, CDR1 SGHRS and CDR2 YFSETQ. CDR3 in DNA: TGCGCCAGCAGCTTGGAGCCCCAGGGGGCCGGGAACACTGAAGCTTTCTTT. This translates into CASSLEPQGAGNTEAFF.

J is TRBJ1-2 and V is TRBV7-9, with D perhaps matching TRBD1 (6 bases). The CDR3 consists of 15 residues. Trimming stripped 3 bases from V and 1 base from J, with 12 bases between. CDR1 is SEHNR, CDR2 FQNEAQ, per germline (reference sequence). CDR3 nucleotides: TGTGCCAGCAGCTTCGGACAGAGCCTTAACTATGGCTACACCTTC. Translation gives CASSFGQSLNYGYTF.